Below are 20 T cell receptor beta chains sequenced from a single sample in a study of brain T cells in children with intractable seizures. Profiled with immunoSEQ multiplex PCR; TCRdb holds only in-frame clones, not every one. This sample carries 300,000 to 400,000 clones, 93% of them seen once, and the ten largest clones take around 5%. Time point specified: blood from clinic visit 5 months post-surgery; TSC patient then seizure free. Sample: peripheral blood, taken approximately 5 months after surgery. Receptor source: a boy less than two years old with tuberous sclerosis and intractable seizures.

The V call is TRBV13, the J call TRBJ2-1; the D is unclear. This CDR3 has 11 amino acids. Germline V gene sequence: CDR1 PRHDT, CDR2 FYEKMQ (reference sequence). Trimming removed 5 bases from V and 5 bases from J, with 4 bases in between. CDR3 coding DNA: TGTGCCAGCAGCCCTCACAATGAGCAGTTCTTC. Translating gives CASSPHNEQFF.

Details on this clone: Within the sample, other DNA sequences also encode this same CDR3. CDR3 bases: TGTGCCAGTAGTATTGCCGGAGCCACAGATACGCAGTATTTT. Translation: CASSIAGATDTQYF. The rearrangement joins TRBV19 to TRBJ2-3; no definite D call. With 3 bases removed from V and 2 bases from J, the gap between germline ends came to 9 bases. The CDR3 covers 14 residues. CDR1 and CDR2 (germline): LNHDA, SQIVND (reference sequence).

V and J are TRBV4-1 and TRBJ1-6; TRBD1 is a possible D gene (5 bases). The CDR3 has 19 amino acids. Germline lookup yields CDR1 MGHRA and CDR2 YSYEKL. Trimming pared 0 bases from V and 0 bases from J, leaving 15 bases between. CDR3 amino acids: CASSQDLGQGLSYNSPLHF. DNA for the CDR3: TGCGCCAGCAGCCAAGATTTGGGCCAGGGACTCTCCTATAATTCACCCCTCCACTTT.

The chain links TRBV5-1 to TRBJ1-2; 8 bases are shared with TRBD1. Germline V gene sequence: CDR1 SGHRS, CDR2 YFSETQ. V was clipped by 0 bases and J by 4 bases; unmatched bases: 5. The CDR3 has 15 residues. The CDR3 region is CASSLGTGTGYGYTF. For the CDR3, the DNA is TGCGCCAGCAGCTTGGGGACCGGGACAGGCTATGGCTACACCTTC. Full variable domain (remainder filled in from reference TRBV5-1 and TRBJ1-2): KAGVTQTPRYLIKTRGQQVTLSCSPISGHRSVSWYQQTPGQGLQFLFEYFSETQRNKGNFPGRFSGRQFSNSRSEMNVSTLELGDSALYLCASSLGTGTGYGYTFGSGTRLTVV.

DNA of the CDR3: TGTGCCAGCAGCTTAGCAGTGGTTGAGACCCAGTACTTC. Its translation: CASSLAVVETQYF. The genes are TRBV7-9 and TRBJ2-5; D remains unclear. Germline V lookup: CDR1 SEHNR, CDR2 FQNEAQ (reference sequence). V was shortened by 0 bases and J by 5 bases, with 7 bases between the two germline ends. This CDR3 is 13 amino acids long.

The chain employs TRBV5-6 and TRBJ2-1; D uncertain. The length of the CDR3 is 14 residues. Germline CDR1 SGHDT, CDR2 YYEEEE. V lost 6 bases to trimming and J lost 4 bases, with 14 bases between them. In DNA, the CDR3 is TGTGCCAGCAAAGCTATATTCAGATACAATGAGCAGTTCTTC. It yields the protein CASKAIFRYNEQFF.

The chain has TRBV5-5 and TRBJ2-7; TRBD2 is a possible D gene (6 bases). The V end was cut by 0 bases, the J end by 3 bases, with 10 bases between. Germline CDR1 reads SGHKS; CDR2 reads YYEKEE (reference sequence). The CDR3 contains 14 residues. In DNA form, the CDR3 reads TGTGCCAGCAGCTTGGTGGCGGGGATCTACGAGCAGTACTTC. Translation gives CASSLVAGIYEQYF.

In this sample, this clone turned up a few times. The chain uses TRBV29-1 and TRBJ1-1, with D maybe TRBD1 (5 bases). Germline loops: CDR1 SQVTM, CDR2 ANQGSEA. The CDR3 is 13 amino acids. V was trimmed by 6 bases and J by 1 base, leaving 12 bases between them. The CDR3 coding sequence is TGCAGCGTCGGGGCAGTAGGGAACACTGAAGCTTTCTTT. As protein: CSVGAVGNTEAFF.

The rearrangement joins TRBV6-6 to TRBJ2-3; TRBD2 is a possible D gene (6 bases). The CDR3 has 14 residues. Trimming cost V 2 bases and J 4 bases, with 10 bases left between them. Germline lookup yields CDR1 MNHNY and CDR2 SVGAGI (reference sequence). The CDR3 is CASSYPSGADTQYF. The CDR3 DNA reads as TGTGCCAGCAGTTACCCCTCGGGGGCAGATACGCAGTATTTT.

This chain uses TRBV4-1 with TRBJ1-4; D is possibly TRBD1 (6 bases). V lost 0 bases, J lost 7 bases, and 12 bases lay in between. CDR1 is MGHRA and CDR2 is YSYEKL in the germline V gene. This CDR3 comprises 15 residues. The chain's CDR3 is CASSQEGGPREKLFF. CDR3 sequence (DNA): TGCGCCAGCAGCCAAGAAGGGGGACCCCGTGAAAAACTGTTTTTT.

The chain employs TRBV4-2 and TRBJ1-1, with no clear D. Looked up from germline, CDR1 is LGHNA and CDR2 is YNFKEQ. V lost 1 base and J 6 bases, leaving 12 bases between the germline ends. The CDR3 contains 14 residues. The CDR3 loop reads CASSQAGSGAEAFF. The DNA for the CDR3 is TGTGCCAGCAGCCAAGCGGGTTCCGGGGCTGAAGCTTTCTTT.

The V call is TRBV9, the J call TRBJ1-3; no clear D. Germline V gene sequence: CDR1 SGDLS, CDR2 YYNGEE. This CDR3 has 12 amino acids. Trimming left V 3 bases short and J 4 bases short, with 5 bases between. The CDR3, as DNA: TGTGCCAGCAGCGATATCGGAAACACCATATATTTT. It encodes CASSDIGNTIYF.

The chain has TRBV5-4 and TRBJ1-1; D remains ambiguous. From germline, CDR1 is SGHNT and CDR2 YYREEE (reference sequence). Trimming removed 0 bases at V and 1 base at J, with 7 bases between. The CDR3 is made up of 14 amino acids. CDR3 sequence (DNA): TGTGCCAGCAGCTTGGCCTACAAGAACACTGAAGCTTTCTTT. This sequence encodes CASSLAYKNTEAFF.

The V call is TRBV29-1, the J call TRBJ2-7; perhaps TRBD1 as D (6 bases). V was shortened by 0 bases and J by 0 bases, with 12 bases between the two germline ends. The CDR3 sequence is 15 residues long. CDR1 and CDR2 from the germline V gene are SQVTM and ANQGSEA. The CDR3 DNA reads TGCAGCGTTGAAGATCACAGGGTAAACTCCTACGAGCAGTACTTC. Translated: CSVEDHRVNSYEQYF.

This chain uses TRBV5-4 with TRBJ1-1; no clear D gene. The CDR3 has 11 residues. Trimming cost V 2 bases and J 11 bases, with 10 bases left between them. The germline CDR1 and CDR2 sequences are SGHNT and YYREEE (reference sequence). CDR3 sequence: CASSFGSRAFF. CDR3 nucleotides: TGTGCCAGCAGCTTCGGTTCACGGGCTTTCTTT.

V usage is TRBV5-6 and J usage is TRBJ1-2, with unresolved D. Germline V gene sequence: CDR1 SGHDT, CDR2 YYEEEE. This CDR3 region has 15 residues. The ends were cut back, 2 bases at V and 0 bases at J, with 11 bases in the middle. The chain's CDR3 is CASSFLGRTNYGYTF. In nucleotides, the CDR3 is TGTGCCAGCAGCTTTTTAGGACGAACTAACTATGGCTACACCTTC.

The chain combines TRBV30 with TRBJ2-7; D is undetermined. Per the germline V gene, CDR1 is GTSNPN and CDR2 is SVGIG (reference sequence). V lost 0 bases to trimming and J lost 4 bases, with 7 bases between them. This CDR3 is 12 amino acids long. CDR3 in amino acids: CAWSVGEYEQYF. The CDR3 DNA reads TGTGCCTGGAGTGTAGGAGAATACGAGCAGTACTTC.

This clone was seen only a few times. The rearrangement links TRBV7-6 to TRBJ1-5, with D unclear. The V gene lost 0 bases and the J gene lost 0 bases, with 12 bases spanning the gap. This CDR3 is 17 amino acids long. Germline V gene data show CDR1 as SGHVS and CDR2 as FNYEAQ. The CDR3 here is CASSLARSDYSNQPQHF. The CDR3 nucleotides are TGTGCCAGCAGCTTAGCAAGGTCAGACTATAGCAATCAGCCCCAGCATTTT.

The chain is built from TRBV5-8 and TRBJ1-1; D ambiguous. Trimming shortened V by 4 bases and J by 5 bases, and 18 bases separated the two germline ends. The CDR3 runs 15 residues. The V gene's germline CDR1 is SGHTS and CDR2 YDEGEE. DNA for the CDR3: TGTGCCAGCAGCCTACCCCGGAGGGTCTGGACTGAAGCTTTCTTT. This gives the protein CASSLPRRVWTEAFF.

This sequence joins TRBV4-2 and TRBJ2-3; 8 nucleotides match TRBD2. J was trimmed by 4 bases and V by 4 bases; bases with no gene match: 10. The CDR3 extends over 16 amino acids. The germline V gene has CDR1 LGHNA and CDR2 YNFKEQ. The CDR3 spells CASSPEAGGDADTQYF. The CDR3 DNA sequence: TGTGCCAGCAGCCCCGAGGCGGGAGGTGATGCAGATACGCAGTATTTT.